A selection of T cell receptor beta chains follows, all from one sample in a study of blood T cell repertoires in COVID-19. Some clones are missing from TCRdb's copy, which holds only in-frame ones; the method was immunoSEQ multiplex PCR. The table shows a few hundred thousand clones, with about nine tenths occurring only once. Source material: peripheral blood. The origin of the receptors is a woman in her 30s with COVID-19, enrolled during active disease. CDR3s include the opening cysteine and the closing phenylalanine or tryptophan. Fields, in order: V gene, D gene, clone size, J gene, CDR3 DNA, CDR3 protein. A D gene is named only where the DNA matches it firmly. Expanded clones get a size class; other rows say once, few or many, or leave the size out.

v_gene: TRBV7-8; d_gene: TRBD2; abundance: NA; j_gene: TRBJ2-7; CDR3nt: TGTGCCAGCAGCTTATCTCTCCTAGCGGGGGGACCAGCCTCCTACGAGCAGTACTTC; CDR3aa: CASSLSLLAGGPASYEQYF
v_gene: TRBV7-9; d_gene: TRBD1; abundance: NA; j_gene: TRBJ1-2; CDR3nt: TGTGCCAGCAGCTTATACAGGGGGCCCAACTATGGCTACACCTTC; CDR3aa: CASSLYRGPNYGYTF
v_gene: TRBV11-3; d_gene: TRBD2; abundance: NA; j_gene: TRBJ2-2; CDR3nt: TGTGCCAGCAGCCCCGGGAGGGTGAACACCGGGGAGCTGTTTTTT; CDR3aa: CASSPGRVNTGELFF
v_gene: TRBV2; d_gene: NA; abundance: NA; j_gene: TRBJ1-3; CDR3nt: TGTGCCAGCAGCCCCGAGACAGTTTTCTCTGGAAACACCATATATTTT; CDR3aa: CASSPETVFSGNTIYF
v_gene: TRBV5-4; d_gene: NA; abundance: NA; j_gene: TRBJ1-6; CDR3nt: TGTGCCAGCAGCTTTCGAACAGGGAATTCACCCCTCCACTTT; CDR3aa: CASSFRTGNSPLHF
v_gene: TRBV4-3; d_gene: TRBD2; abundance: NA; j_gene: TRBJ2-3; CDR3nt: TGCGCCAGCAGCCTCAGGACTAGCGCTCAAACAGATACGCAGTATTTT; CDR3aa: CASSLRTSAQTDTQYF
v_gene: TRBV7-9; d_gene: TRBD2; abundance: once; j_gene: TRBJ2-5; CDR3nt: TGTGCCAGCAGCTATACTAGCGGGCAAGAGACCCAGTACTTC; CDR3aa: CASSYTSGQETQYF
v_gene: TRBV6-5; d_gene: TRBD2; abundance: NA; j_gene: TRBJ2-6; CDR3nt: TGTGCCAGCAGGACGGGGGGATCTGGGGCCAACGTCCTGACTTTC; CDR3aa: CASRTGGSGANVLTF
v_gene: TRBV7-8; d_gene: TRBD1; abundance: NA; j_gene: TRBJ2-5; CDR3nt: TGTGCCAGCAGCTTTACCGCGCTGGACAGGCAAGAGACCCAGTACTTC; CDR3aa: CASSFTALDRQETQYF
v_gene: TRBV11-3; d_gene: NA; abundance: NA; j_gene: TRBJ2-3; CDR3nt: TGTGCCAGCAGCCACCGACAGACTAGCACAGATACGCAGTATTTT; CDR3aa: CASSHRQTSTDTQYF
v_gene: TRBV29-1; d_gene: TRBD2; abundance: many; j_gene: TRBJ2-2; CDR3nt: TGCAGCGCAGCCGGGACTAGCGGGCAACCTAACACCGGGGAGCTGTTTTTT; CDR3aa: CSAAGTSGQPNTGELFF
v_gene: TRBV5-6; d_gene: NA; abundance: NA; j_gene: TRBJ2-5; CDR3nt: TGTGCCAGCAGCTTGGCCGGGGAGACCCAGTACTTC; CDR3aa: CASSLAGETQYF
v_gene: TRBV4-1; d_gene: TRBD1; abundance: NA; j_gene: TRBJ1-5; CDR3nt: TGCGCCAGCAGCCCTAGTCGGGACAGGCGCAATCAGCCCCAGCATTTT; CDR3aa: CASSPSRDRRNQPQHF
v_gene: TRBV27; d_gene: NA; abundance: NA; j_gene: TRBJ1-4; CDR3nt: TGTGCCAGCAGTTCTCACAGGGTAGGGGAAAAACTGTTTTTT; CDR3aa: CASSSHRVGEKLFF
v_gene: TRBV29-1; d_gene: NA; abundance: NA; j_gene: TRBJ1-1; CDR3nt: TGCAGCGTTGAGGCAGGGGCCACTGAAGCTTTCTTT; CDR3aa: CSVEAGATEAFF
v_gene: TRBV5-5; d_gene: NA; abundance: NA; j_gene: TRBJ1-6; CDR3nt: TGTGCCACCCACAGCACCGTTAATTCACCCCTCCACTTT; CDR3aa: CATHSTVNSPLHF
v_gene: TRBV2; d_gene: TRBD1; abundance: NA; j_gene: TRBJ1-2; CDR3nt: TGTGCCAAGGACCGGGACAGAAACTATGGCTACACCTTC; CDR3aa: CAKDRDRNYGYTF
v_gene: TRBV3-1/TRBV3-2; d_gene: NA; abundance: NA; j_gene: TRBJ2-5; CDR3nt: TGTGCCAGCAGCCGCCGAGTCCGGCTAACAGAAGAGACCCAGTACTTC; CDR3aa: CASSRRVRLTEETQYF
v_gene: TRBV28; d_gene: NA; abundance: NA; j_gene: TRBJ1-2; CDR3nt: TGTGCCAGCAGTACTACCAGACGCGGCTACACCTTC; CDR3aa: CASSTTRRGYTF
v_gene: TRBV5-1; d_gene: NA; abundance: NA; j_gene: TRBJ2-1; CDR3nt: TGCGCCAGCGGGGGGTACAATGAGCAGTTCTTC; CDR3aa: CASGGYNEQFF
v_gene: TRBV21-1; d_gene: NA; abundance: NA; j_gene: TRBJ1-5; CDR3nt: TGTGCCAGCAGCCTAGATTATAGCAATCAGCCCCAGCATTTT; CDR3aa: CASSLDYSNQPQHF
v_gene: TRBV13; d_gene: NA; abundance: NA; j_gene: TRBJ2-1; CDR3nt: TGTGCCAGCAGCTGGGCAAGCGAAGGCGGGCTCTACAATGAGCAGTTCTTC; CDR3aa: CASSWASEGGLYNEQFF
v_gene: TRBV4-1; d_gene: NA; abundance: NA; j_gene: TRBJ1-4; CDR3nt: TGCGCCAGCAGCCACCCCACAGCCACTCCTAATGAAAAACTGTTTTTT; CDR3aa: CASSHPTATPNEKLFF
v_gene: TRBV21-1; d_gene: NA; abundance: NA; j_gene: TRBJ1-2; CDR3nt: TGTGCCAGCAGCGGGGGACCCGGGACAGGGCGAGGCTACACCTTC; CDR3aa: CASSGGPGTGRGYTF
v_gene: TRBV6-5; d_gene: NA; abundance: NA; j_gene: TRBJ1-1; CDR3nt: TGTGCCAGCAGTTACTCTGGGGCTTACACTGAAGCTTTCTTT; CDR3aa: CASSYSGAYTEAFF
v_gene: TRBV15; d_gene: NA; abundance: once; j_gene: TRBJ1-1; CDR3nt: TGTGCCACCAGCAGAGCCCTCTACACTGAAGCTTTCTTT; CDR3aa: CATSRALYTEAFF
v_gene: TRBV6-5; d_gene: NA; abundance: NA; j_gene: TRBJ1-3; CDR3nt: TGTGCCACCTATAGGGGTGGCTTTGGAAACACCATATATTTT; CDR3aa: CATYRGGFGNTIYF
v_gene: TRBV10-3; d_gene: NA; abundance: NA; j_gene: TRBJ1-1; CDR3nt: TGTGCCATCATGGGGATAGACCGGGACCGGGGGTCGGAAGCTTTCTTT; CDR3aa: CAIMGIDRDRGSEAFF
v_gene: TRBV18; d_gene: TRBD2; abundance: NA; j_gene: TRBJ2-2; CDR3nt: TGTGCCAGCTCCCTCATAGCGGGGGCGCCCACCGGGGAGCTGTTTTTT; CDR3aa: CASSLIAGAPTGELFF
v_gene: TRBV5-1; d_gene: NA; abundance: NA; j_gene: TRBJ1-5; CDR3nt: TGCGCCAGCAGCTTGGCCAGGGAGGTCAATCAGCCCCAGCATTTT; CDR3aa: CASSLAREVNQPQHF
v_gene: TRBV25-1; d_gene: TRBD1; abundance: NA; j_gene: TRBJ2-5; CDR3nt: TGTGCCAGCAGTGAGGGGGTTGGCAGGGGGCCGGGAGAGACCCAGTACTTC; CDR3aa: CASSEGVGRGPGETQYF